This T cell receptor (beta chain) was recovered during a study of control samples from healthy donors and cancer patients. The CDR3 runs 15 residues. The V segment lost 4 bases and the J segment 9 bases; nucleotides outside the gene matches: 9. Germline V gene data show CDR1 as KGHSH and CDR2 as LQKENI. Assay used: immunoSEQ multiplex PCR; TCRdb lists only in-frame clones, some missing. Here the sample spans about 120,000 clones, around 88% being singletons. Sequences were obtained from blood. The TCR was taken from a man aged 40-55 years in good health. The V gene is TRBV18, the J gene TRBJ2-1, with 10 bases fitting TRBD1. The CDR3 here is CASSLKGTGVREQFF. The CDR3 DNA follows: TGTGCCAGCTCACTAAAGGGGACAGGGGTGCGTGAGCAGTTCTTC.